The sequence of this T cell receptor (beta chain) was determined in a study of blood T cells in healthy people across ages. Study-level points and caveats: Naive CD4+ cell counts and diversity both ran higher in long-lived than in aged donors. As age increased, TCR beta diversity per million T cells fell in a roughly linear fashion. Observed TCR beta diversity showed a strong correlation with the percentage of naive T cells as measured by flow cytometry.

For every donor, a draw yielded approximately 9.9 milliliters of peripheral blood. About this clonotype: Its antigen is undetermined.

Alongside a J-beta primer mix, a sample-barcoded 5' primer served in a second PCR lasting about 6 to 12 cycles. TCRdb re-analysed the 5' RACE reads in MiXCR, keeping a single row per CDR3 protein. The sample carries approximately 940,000 distinct CDR3 sequences, 45% to 50% recorded once. Trimming removed 10 bases from V and 1 base from J; junction bases left unmatched: 10. The CDR3 is 14 residues long. Germline V gene lookup returns CDR1 MNHNY and CDR2 SVGAGI (reference sequence). This clonotype was obtained from a man younger than 45 in good health. The chain combines TRBV6-6 with TRBJ2-7, with 7 bases aligning to TRBD1. What was sequenced was blood. CDR3 residues: CATSSTGPSYEQYF. DNA for the CDR3: TGTGCCACTTCTTCGACAGGGCCATCCTACGAGCAGTACTTC.